Given below is one T cell receptor (beta chain) in context. Its antigen is unknown. These data are taken from a study of T cell responses to AZD1222 COVID-19 vaccine. Looking at the study overall: Pooled in the analysis were second doses at about 4 or about 12 weeks.

Study results and caveats: Breadth and depth of Spike-specific TCRs rose after two AZD1222 doses. Clonal diversity was possibly underestimated, and the donors were mostly white British, with more females.

The ends were cut back, 7 bases at V and 1 base at J, with 16 bases in the middle. Germline V CDR1 and CDR2: MNHEY, SVGAGI. This CDR3 is built from 15 residues. Some clones are missing from TCRdb's copy, which holds only in-frame ones; the method was immunoSEQ multiplex PCR. The sample shows more than 150,000 clones, around 90% of them seen only once. The receptor was derived from an adult in good health. V and J are TRBV6-5 and TRBJ1-1, with unresolved D. The sample consisted of peripheral blood, taken on day 0 of AZD1222 vaccination. The CDR3 spells CASTTQATANTEAFF. CDR3 nucleotide sequence: TGTGCCAGCACAACCCAAGCGACGGCGAACACTGAAGCTTTCTTT.